This T cell receptor beta chain was sequenced for a study of identical twins listed by TCRdb under 2016. Study-level background: To test whether fetal clonotypes persist, this study deep-sequenced TCR alpha and beta repertoires from monozygotic twins, from unrelated adults of various ages, and from cord blood. To rule out contamination, replicate twin experiments were performed at different times with different library preparation protocols. The investigation overall reported the following: Zero-insertion analyses could be partly confounded by invariant T cells such as MAIT and iNKT, although diverse VJ usage argued against such confounding for most clonotypes. Compared with coincidental sharing between unrelated individuals, an excess of low generation-probability sequences was observed among out-of-frame TCR alpha sequences shared between twins. Because the same donors could not be followed over many years, the conclusions relied on cross-sectional statistical analysis. Out-of-frame TCR alpha sharing in monozygotic twins was systematically underestimated by recombination models, whereas sharing between unrelated individuals was in agreement with the recombination models. A weaker excess of twin sharing was found in beta out-of-frame sequences because the signal-to-noise ratio was lowered by fewer shared sequences. Abundant cord blood beta clonotypes carried fewer insertions; young adult naive repertoires showed a weaker similar trend, while memory repertoires showed none.

All donors were healthy Caucasians. Three pairs of female monozygotic twins, all aged roughly 18 to 30 years, made up the twin cohort. Peripheral blood mononuclear cells were used as the source from which RNA for TCR libraries was isolated. The CDR3 goes from the cysteine to the phenylalanine over 15 residues. The sequence is cut down to CDR3 DNA, 45 bases in frame from base 1. CDR1 and CDR2, looked up from the germline V gene, are MNHNS and SASEGT. V and J are trimmed by 7 bases and 8 bases, and the gene matches miss 12 bases of the junction. Libraries came from 5' RACE. Sequencing took place on an Illumina HiSeq 2000. Template switching added a universal primer binding site, and the final cDNA carried a unique molecular identifier that allowed TCR cDNA molecules to be counted accurately. Specific primers in the conserved constant-segment region were used to synthesize first-strand cDNA for the TCR alpha and beta chains. To control for contamination, every cDNA library was double barcoded, receiving both a SMART-Mk sample barcode and Illumina barcodes. TruSeq adapter sequences along with Illumina sample barcodes were introduced in two successive PCR steps. Sequencing of the TCR alpha and beta cDNA libraries was done on the Illumina HiSeq platform using custom primers. The authors' analysis ran thus. Unique molecular identifiers were extracted from raw reads with MiGEC, and CDR3 positions were determined with MiXCR. For each individual, recombination models were inferred using an EM algorithm with the repgenHMM and IGoR tools. Shared clonotype analysis was performed with the tcR package in R, normalizing sharing by the product of cloneset sizes. To study raw recombination free of thymic and clonal selection effects, out-of-frame nonproductive sequences were analyzed. Through fastp at Q25 and MiXCR, TCRdb rebuilt clones from the public reads, retaining in-frame beta chains. Merged by CDR3 protein, the rows form single entries marked with the most common genes and DNA. Clone size and V and J calls follow TCRdb, not the original study. For this sample there are hundreds of thousands of distinct CDR3 sequences; 21% appear just once. Clones ranked in the top ten supply 4% to 4.5% of the sample.

This clonotype was counted ten times or more. It has no known antigen specificity. Base qualities are missing; no much larger clone stands one base away. These same data were also listed under a study on T cells expressing NK-cell markers. The second study, in turn, reports: TCR beta-chain repertoires were profiled in sorted CD3+CD56+NKG2C+, CD3+CD56+NKG2C- and CD3+CD56-NKG2C+ T-cell subsets from seven or eight donors. Seven of the eight sequenced donors were HCMV-seropositive and one was HCMV-seronegative. In several experiments an anti-gammadeltaTCR antibody was added to restrict sorting to alphabetaTCR-expressing T cells. In five to seven donors, the dominant CD3+CD56+NKG2C+ clonotypes were found to rank among the top 10 CD8+ clonotypes and to make up roughly 1.0-7.5% of CD8+ T cells. Those dominant clonotypes were again the most abundant among CD3+CD56-NKG2C+ cells in several donors, at about 25-60.1%. Whether the expanded NKG2C-expressing T cell clones were specific for HCMV antigens remained unclear. Randomly selected healthy volunteers, three men and five women, were used as the eight sequenced donors. HCMV serostatus was determined by detecting HCMV-specific IgG in serum with a commercial ELISA kit. For six donors, unsorted PBMC were also used to sequence bulk peripheral blood T-cell repertoires. MIGEC was used to demultiplex reads and group the reads by UMI, and MiTCR was used to assemble and quantify clonotypes. To exclude erroneous sequences, only TCR cDNA sequences supported by at least two reads were retained. The tcR package was used for downstream repertoire analysis, with clonotypes matched between fractions based on CDR3 nucleotide sequence plus V segment. VDJmatch was used to annotate antigen specificity against VDJdb, with one amino acid substitution in CDR3 permitted.

This sequence was found in a woman under 30 in good health. Sequenced: PBMCs. The rearrangement joined TRBV6-1 to TRBJ2-3; 10 of the junction bases match TRBD2. DNA sequence: TGTGCCAGCACCTCGTCTAGCGGGAGTGGTACTACGCAGTATTTT. This sequence encodes CASTSSSGSGTTQYF.